This T cell receptor (beta chain) was recorded in a study of T cell responses to AZD1222 COVID-19 vaccine (dated by TCRdb to the early 2020s). For context, the study as a whole: AZD1222 recipients given second doses at about 4 weeks or at about 12 weeks were pooled, since spike-specific TCR depth and breadth were not found to differ between the two schedules. TCR sequencing was performed for about 240 trial participants, of whom about 200 were given two doses of AZD1222 and approximately 25 were given two doses of MenACWY control vaccine. Enrollment into the trials was organized by age into subgroups of 18-55, 56-69 and 70-plus years, and those subgroups contained approximately 150, 30 and 60 TCR-sequenced participants, respectively.

The paper's findings and limits, for the study overall: Conclusions about previously exposed vaccinees were limited because only six AZD1222 recipients were SARS-CoV-2 seropositive at baseline. Participants were mostly white British, with more females than males. The authors suggested clonal diversity may have been underestimated. Epitopes outside the regions mutated in the B.1.351 and B.1.1.7 variants were reportedly recognized by nearly half of the unique spike-specific TCRs. After two AZD1222 doses, both the breadth and the depth of spike-specific TCRs were significantly higher than at day 0 and than in MenACWY recipients. Because no day 14 peak-response samples were available, repertoires were characterized only after the peak T cell response. In the small 56-69-year group, the increase in depth fell short of significance, most likely because of low power. CD4 TCRs associated with the vaccine covered the entire spike protein, and the dominant responses were in regions 160-218 and 743-854.

About this clone itself: Its target antigen remains unknown. Base qualities are not provided; no much larger clone lies one nucleotide away.

The CDR3 regions of human TCRbeta chains were subjected to immunosequencing. The authors' analysis ran thus. TCRs in the repertoires were matched against a reference library of SARS-CoV-2-specific TCRs that had been generated with the MIRA antigen-specificity platform. Breadth was defined as the fraction of unique TCRs that were SARS-CoV-2-associated, and depth was defined as the fraction of total T cells that were SARS-CoV-2-associated. Using the MIRA data, each spike-specific TCR was assigned both to the spike region to which the TCR was reactive and to a CD4 or CD8 class. Log10-transformed breadth and depth values were compared by one-way ANOVA with Sidak's multiple comparisons tests. Not all clones reach the TCRdb copy of this immuneACCESS table, which keeps in-frame sequences only. Checked studies attribute under half of the gap to unresolved V genes and leave the rest unexplained. D and trimming come from the DNA, and the V and J calls and clone size come from that table. This sample comprises 120,000 or so clones, 85% to 95% of them detected only once. The top ten constitute over 1.5% of the sample.

Explained via the paper, the time point label denotes: baseline before first vaccination. Vaccinee samples came from UK trials COV001 and COV002, including a single-blind randomized controlled phase 2/3 trial of AZD1222 (ChAdOx1 nCoV-19) in healthy adults. Trial participant PBMC samples were collected at day 0 and day 28 after the second dose for TCRbeta chain sequencing. Between the V and J ends, shortened by 3 bases and 8 bases respectively, the junction contains 7 bases. The CDR3 runs 10 amino acids, cysteine and phenylalanine included. The kept DNA is CDR3 alone, 30 bases in frame from the first base. From the germline V gene (reference sequence), CDR1 is GTSNPN and CDR2 is SVGIG.

This sequence uses TRBV30 and TRBJ1-2, with an unclear D gene assignment. The source material was peripheral blood, sampled on day 0 of AZD1222 vaccination. This receptor was taken from an adult in good health. The base sequence is TGTGCCTGGAGGACCGGGGGCTACACCTTC. Its amino acids are CAWRTGGYTF. The full variable domain, completed from the reference TRBV30 and TRBJ1-2 proteins outside the CDR3, reads SQTIHQWPATLVQPVGSPLSLECTVEGTSNPNLYWYRQAAGRGLQLLFYSVGIGQISSEVPQNLSASRPQDRQFILSSKKLLLSDSGFYLCAWRTGGYTFGSGTRLTVV.